This T cell receptor beta chain emerged from a study of T cells after yellow fever vaccination (dated 2019 in TCRdb). Study-wide context: Libraries from fractions with low cell numbers were prepared with the SMART-Seq v4 Ultra Low Input RNA kit. The cohort comprised two healthy male donors, one aged 18 to 29 and one aged 30 to 40 years. Blood was drawn at multiple timepoints before and after primary and secondary immunization, with bulk PBMC replicates and cell subsets isolated. To track T-cell clones before and after primary and booster YFV17D yellow fever vaccination, bulk TCR alpha and beta repertoires were sequenced longitudinally. The investigation overall reported the following: Because only a couple of donors were included in the study, the extent to which the findings can be generalized is limited. Compared with the primary T-cell response, the secondary T-cell response was weaker but faster, peaking on day 5 rather than day 15. Computational filtering was required because FACS-sorted repertoires could contain abundant contaminating clonotypes from the bulk population. Most clones expanded after primary vaccination (almost 97% of CD4 and 88% of CD8) were re-detected after the booster, suggesting that broad memory maintenance occurred. A small share of clonotypes was detected in both CD4 and CD8 compartments, with the overlap likely arising from convergent recombination.

TCRdb records Illumina NovaSeq 6000 as the sequencer. Synthesis of TCR cDNA relied on 5'RACE template switching, a step that introduced a universal primer site along with unique molecular identifiers. Priming for cDNA synthesis came from both the TCR alpha and TCR beta constant segments. Libraries were amplified in two PCR steps, with sample barcodes and sequencing adapters added in the second step. Libraries were sequenced on Illumina HiSeq 2500 (2x100 bp) or NovaSeq (2x150 bp). Concerning the study's data processing: MIGEC was used to demultiplex reads and collapse the reads into UMI consensus sequences, and MiXCR was used for V(D)J alignment. Vaccine-responding clonotypes were defined with edgeR using replicate PBMC samples, requiring FDR below 0.01 and a log2 fold change above 5 up to day 15. Each bulk clonotype received a CD4 or CD8 identity based on whether the sequenced CD4 or CD8 repertoire contained that clonotype at higher abundance. TCRdb applied fastp at Q25 and MiXCR to the public reads, then kept only in-frame beta chains. Rows matching on CDR3 protein sequence are summarized as one entry with the most common DNA and genes. TCRdb, not the authors, supplied the V and J calls. In all, the sample holds about 300,000 distinct CDR3 sequences, and 7.5% to 9.5% of those were seen once. The ten largest clones add up to about 3% of the sample.

This clonotype was found a few times. Its antigen is currently not known. Base quality data are lacking; no much larger clone is found one base away. V is pared back by 3 bases and J by 1 base, with 16 bases lying between the germline termini. Sequences LNHDA (CDR1) and SQIVND (CDR2) are obtained from the germline V gene (reference sequence). From the cysteine through the phenylalanine, the CDR3 covers 17 amino acids. Of the read, only the CDR3 DNA is kept; its 51 bases are in frame from base 1. In light of the paper, this sample's treatment or condition label describes: live attenuated yellow fever vaccine strain. A standard Ficoll-Paque protocol was used to isolate PBMCs from peripheral blood. Dynabeads CD4 and CD8 positive selection kits were used to isolate the CD4 and CD8 T-cell fractions. TriZol was used to extract RNA from bulk PBMCs, from CD4 and CD8 fractions, and from dextramer-positive and dextramer-negative fractions.

This receptor was taken from a man aged 18 to 35 who received the YFV17D yellow fever vaccine. The receptor chain draws on TRBV19 and TRBJ1-3, with a tentative D gene TRBD1 over 6 matching bases. Specimen: CD4+ T cells sorted from PBMCs, collected 5 days after the yellow fever booster vaccination. CDR3 reads: CASSIWGSQGSGNTIYF. The DNA is TGTGCCAGTAGTATTTGGGGATCACAGGGATCTGGAAACACCATATATTTT. The CDR3, completed at both ends by the reference TRBV19 and TRBJ1-3 genes, gives the full variable domain DGGITQSPKYLFRKEGQNVTLSCEQNLNHDAMYWYRQDPGQGLRLIYYSQIVNDFQKGDIAEGYSVSREKKESFPLTVTSAQKNPTAFYLCASSIWGSQGSGNTIYFGEGSWLTVV.